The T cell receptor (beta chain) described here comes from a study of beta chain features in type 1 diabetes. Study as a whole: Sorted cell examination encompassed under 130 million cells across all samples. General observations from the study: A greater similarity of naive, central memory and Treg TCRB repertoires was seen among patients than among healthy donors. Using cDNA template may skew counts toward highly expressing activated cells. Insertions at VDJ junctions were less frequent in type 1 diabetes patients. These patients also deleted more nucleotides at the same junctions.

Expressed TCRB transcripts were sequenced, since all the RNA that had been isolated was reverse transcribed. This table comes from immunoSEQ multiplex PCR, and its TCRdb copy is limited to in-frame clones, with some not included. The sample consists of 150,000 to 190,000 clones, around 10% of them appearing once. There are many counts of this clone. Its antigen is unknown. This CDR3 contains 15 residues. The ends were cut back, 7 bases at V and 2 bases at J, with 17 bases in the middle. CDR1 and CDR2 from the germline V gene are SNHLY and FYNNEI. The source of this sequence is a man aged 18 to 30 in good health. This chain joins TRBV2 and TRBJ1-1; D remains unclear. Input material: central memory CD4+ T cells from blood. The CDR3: CASTGELRGNTEAFF. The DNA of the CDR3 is TGTGCCAGCACTGGCGAGCTACGTGGTAACACTGAAGCTTTCTTT. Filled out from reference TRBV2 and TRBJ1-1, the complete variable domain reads EPEVTQTPSHQVTQMGQEVILRCVPISNHLYFYWYRQILGQKVEFLVSFYNNEISEKSEIFDDQFSVERPDGSNFTLKIRSTKLEDSAMYFCASTGELRGNTEAFFGQGTRLTVV.